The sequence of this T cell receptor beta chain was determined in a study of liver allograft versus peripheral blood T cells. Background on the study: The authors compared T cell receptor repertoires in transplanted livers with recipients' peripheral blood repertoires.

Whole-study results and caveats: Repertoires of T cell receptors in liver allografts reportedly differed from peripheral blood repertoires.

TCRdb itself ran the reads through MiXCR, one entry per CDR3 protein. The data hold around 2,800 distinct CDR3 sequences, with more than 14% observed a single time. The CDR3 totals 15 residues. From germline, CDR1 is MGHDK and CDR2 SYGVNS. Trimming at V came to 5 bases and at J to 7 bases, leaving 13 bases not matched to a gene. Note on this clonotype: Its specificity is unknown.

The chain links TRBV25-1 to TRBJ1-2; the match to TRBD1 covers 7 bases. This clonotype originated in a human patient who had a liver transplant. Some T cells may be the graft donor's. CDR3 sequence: CASSFQGGRIGGYTF. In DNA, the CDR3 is TGTGCCAGCAGTTTTCAGGGGGGACGAATTGGTGGCTACACCTTC.